This T cell receptor beta chain derives from a study of glioma-infiltrating T cells after dendritic cell vaccination. Primers: 60 V beta forward and 13 J beta reverse. Measured with immunoSEQ multiplex PCR; TCRdb has only the in-frame clones, and not every one. The sample holds roughly 100,000 clones, roughly four fifths seen once. Trimming cost V 4 bases and J 8 bases; bases outside gene matches: 17. Germline-derived CDR1 and CDR2 are SGDLS and YYNGEE. The CDR3 runs 18 residues. Findings and caveats of the study: The cohort had few patients with full blood and tumor sets.

Notes on this clone: Its antigen is unknown.

Patients had residual fresh-frozen tumor tissue and more than two years of survival data. The source was blood, collected before dendritic cell vaccination. The sequence derives from a human donor with glioblastoma. The rearrangement links TRBV9 to TRBJ2-2; 10 bases match TRBD2. The CDR3 protein is CASSPPVSGGARTGELFF. The DNA for the CDR3 is TGTGCCAGCAGCCCCCCGGTAAGCGGGGGGGCCAGGACAGGGGAGCTGTTTTTT.